The text below deals with one TCR beta chain. One end of the junction varies from germline; a read error may be responsible. Assay used: immunoSEQ multiplex PCR; TCRdb lists only in-frame clones, some missing. The sample contains roughly 290,000 clones, around four fifths of which appear only once. Germline assignment: CDR1 MNHNY and CDR2 SVGAGI (reference sequence). The CDR3 loop spans 12 amino acids. The data originate from a study of blood T cell repertoires in COVID-19. Sequencing was carried out using peripheral blood. The chain has TRBV6-6 and TRBJ2-7; a possible D gene is TRBD2 (6 bases). The receptor's source is a woman aged 45 to 65 with active or convalescent COVID-19. CDR3 loop: CASSSGRLGYDF. As DNA, the CDR3 is TGTGCCAGCAGTTCAGGAAGACTAGGCTACGACTTC.